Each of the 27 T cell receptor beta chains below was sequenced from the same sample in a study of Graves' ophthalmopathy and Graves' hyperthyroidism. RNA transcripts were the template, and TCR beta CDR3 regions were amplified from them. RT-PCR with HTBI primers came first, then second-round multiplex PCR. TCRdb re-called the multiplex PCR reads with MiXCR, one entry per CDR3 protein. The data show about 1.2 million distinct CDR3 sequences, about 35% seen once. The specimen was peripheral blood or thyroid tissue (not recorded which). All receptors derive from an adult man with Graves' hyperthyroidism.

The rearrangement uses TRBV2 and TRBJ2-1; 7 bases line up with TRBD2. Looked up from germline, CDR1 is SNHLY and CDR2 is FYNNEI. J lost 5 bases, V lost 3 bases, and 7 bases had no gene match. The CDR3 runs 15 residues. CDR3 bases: TGTGCCAGCAGTGAGCGGAGCGGGGTAAACAATGAGCAGTTCTTC. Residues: CASSERSGVNNEQFF.

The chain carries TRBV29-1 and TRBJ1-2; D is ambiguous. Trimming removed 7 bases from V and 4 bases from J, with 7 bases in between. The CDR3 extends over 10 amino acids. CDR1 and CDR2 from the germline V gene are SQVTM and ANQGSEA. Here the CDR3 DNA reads TGCAGCGACAGTTTCTATGGCTACACCTTC. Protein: CSDSFYGYTF.

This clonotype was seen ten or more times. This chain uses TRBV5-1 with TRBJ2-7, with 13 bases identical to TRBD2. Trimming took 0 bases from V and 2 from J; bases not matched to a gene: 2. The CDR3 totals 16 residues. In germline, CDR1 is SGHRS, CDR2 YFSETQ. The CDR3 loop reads CASSLELAGGPYEQYF. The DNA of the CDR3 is TGCGCCAGCAGCTTGGAACTAGCGGGGGGGCCCTACGAGCAGTACTTC.

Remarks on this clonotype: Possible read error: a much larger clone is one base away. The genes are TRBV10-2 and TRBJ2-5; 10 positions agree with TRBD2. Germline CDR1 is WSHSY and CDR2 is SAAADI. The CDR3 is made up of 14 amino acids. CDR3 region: CAGRVLAGQETQYF. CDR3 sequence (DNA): TGCGCCGGCAGGGTACTAGCGGGACAAGAGACCCAGTACTTC.

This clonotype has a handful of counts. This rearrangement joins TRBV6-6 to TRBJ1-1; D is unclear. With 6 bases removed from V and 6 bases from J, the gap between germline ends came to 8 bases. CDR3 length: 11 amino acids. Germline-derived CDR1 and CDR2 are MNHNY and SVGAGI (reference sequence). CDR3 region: CASSIPPEAFF. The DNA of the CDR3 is TGTGCCAGCAGCATTCCTCCTGAAGCTTTCTTT.

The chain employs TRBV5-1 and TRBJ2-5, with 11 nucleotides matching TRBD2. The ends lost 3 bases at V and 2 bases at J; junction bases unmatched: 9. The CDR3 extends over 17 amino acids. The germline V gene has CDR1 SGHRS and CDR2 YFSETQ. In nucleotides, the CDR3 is TGCGCCAGCAGCTCCTTACCGGGACTAGCGGTTCAAGAGACCCAGTACTTC. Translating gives CASSSLPGLAVQETQYF.

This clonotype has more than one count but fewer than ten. The CDR3 coding sequence is TGTGCCAGCAGCTTAGGGCAGCTATACTACGAGCAGTACTTC. Translated: CASSLGQLYYEQYF. The chain combines TRBV7-2 with TRBJ2-7, with D hard to call. Trimming took 1 base from V and 3 from J, leaving 10 bases between them. In germline, CDR1 is SGHTA, CDR2 FQGNSA. There are 14 residues in the CDR3.

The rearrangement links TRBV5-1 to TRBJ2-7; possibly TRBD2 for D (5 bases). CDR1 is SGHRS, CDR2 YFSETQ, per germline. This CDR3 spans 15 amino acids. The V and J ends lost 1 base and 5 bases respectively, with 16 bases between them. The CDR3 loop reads CASSLSIGGPNEQYF. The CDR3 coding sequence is TGCGCCAGCAGCTTGAGCATCGGAGGCCCTAACGAGCAGTACTTC.

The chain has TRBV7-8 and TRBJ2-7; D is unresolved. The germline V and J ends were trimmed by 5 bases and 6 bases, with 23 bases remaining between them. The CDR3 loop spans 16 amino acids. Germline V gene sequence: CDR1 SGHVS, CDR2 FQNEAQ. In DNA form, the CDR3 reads TGTGCCAGCAGCCTTAGTAGGGCCCCAAGCGCCTCCGAGCAGTACTTC. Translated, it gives CASSLSRAPSASEQYF. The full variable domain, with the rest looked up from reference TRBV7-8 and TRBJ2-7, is GAGVSQSPRYKVAKRGQDVALRCDPISGHVSLFWYQQALGQGPEFLTYFQNEAQLDKSGLPSDRFFAERPEGSVSTLKIQRTQQEDSAVYLCASSLSRAPSASEQYFGPGTRLTVT.

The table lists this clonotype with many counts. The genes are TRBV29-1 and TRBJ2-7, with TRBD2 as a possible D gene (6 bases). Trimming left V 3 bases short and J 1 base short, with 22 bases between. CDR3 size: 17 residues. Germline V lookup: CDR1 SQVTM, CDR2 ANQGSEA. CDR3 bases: TGCAGCGTTGAGGGAGGCGGACAACGACCCGGATCCTACGAGCAGTACTTC. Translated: CSVEGGGQRPGSYEQYF.

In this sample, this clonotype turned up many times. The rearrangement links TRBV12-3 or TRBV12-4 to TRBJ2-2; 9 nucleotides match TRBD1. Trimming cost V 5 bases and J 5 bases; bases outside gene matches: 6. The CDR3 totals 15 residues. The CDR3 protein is CASSTGTGRTGELFF. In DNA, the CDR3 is TGTGCCAGCAGTACCGGGACAGGGAGAACCGGGGAGCTGTTTTTT.

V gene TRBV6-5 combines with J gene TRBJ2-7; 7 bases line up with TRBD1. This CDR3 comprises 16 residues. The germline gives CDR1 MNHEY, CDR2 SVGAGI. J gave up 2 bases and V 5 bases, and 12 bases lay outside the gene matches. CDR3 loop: CASSRTGQPMTYEQYF. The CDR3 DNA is TGTGCCAGCAGTCGCACGGGACAGCCCATGACCTACGAGCAGTACTTC.

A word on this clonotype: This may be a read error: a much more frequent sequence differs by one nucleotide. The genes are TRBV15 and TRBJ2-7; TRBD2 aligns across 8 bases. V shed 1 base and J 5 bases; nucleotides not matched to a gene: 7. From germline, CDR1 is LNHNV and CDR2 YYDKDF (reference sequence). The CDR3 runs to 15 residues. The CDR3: CATSRGAGRAHEQYF. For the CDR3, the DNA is TGTGCCACCAGCAGAGGCGCCGGGAGGGCCCACGAGCAGTACTTC.

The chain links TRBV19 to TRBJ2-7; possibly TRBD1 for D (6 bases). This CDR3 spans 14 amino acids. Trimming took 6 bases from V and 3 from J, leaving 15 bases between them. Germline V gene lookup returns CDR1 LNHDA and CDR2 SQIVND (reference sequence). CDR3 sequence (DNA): TGTGCCAGTAGCGTTGACGAGGGGGACTACGAGCAGTACTTC. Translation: CASSVDEGDYEQYF. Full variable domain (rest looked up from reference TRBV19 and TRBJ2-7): DGGITQSPKYLFRKEGQNVTLSCEQNLNHDAMYWYRQDPGQGLRLIYYSQIVNDFQKGDIAEGYSVSREKKESFPLTVTSAQKNPTAFYLCASSVDEGDYEQYFGPGTRLTVT.

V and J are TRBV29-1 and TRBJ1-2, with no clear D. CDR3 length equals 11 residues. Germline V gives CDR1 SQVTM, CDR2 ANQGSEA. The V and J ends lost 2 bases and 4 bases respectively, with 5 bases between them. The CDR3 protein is CSVERSYGYTF. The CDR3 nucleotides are TGCAGCGTTGAAAGAAGCTATGGCTACACCTTC.

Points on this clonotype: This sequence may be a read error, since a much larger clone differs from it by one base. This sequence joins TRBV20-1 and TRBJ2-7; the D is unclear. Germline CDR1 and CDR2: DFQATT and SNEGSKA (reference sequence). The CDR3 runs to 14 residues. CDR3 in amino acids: CSVRDSPGLYEQYF. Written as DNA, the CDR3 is TGCAGTGTTAGAGATAGTCCCGGGCTTTACGAGCAGTACTTC.

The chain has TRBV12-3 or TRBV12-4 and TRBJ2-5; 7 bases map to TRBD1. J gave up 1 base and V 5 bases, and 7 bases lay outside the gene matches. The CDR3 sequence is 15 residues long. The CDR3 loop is CASSLLPGGQETQYF. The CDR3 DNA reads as TGTGCCAGCAGTCTACTACCAGGGGGCCAAGAGACCCAGTACTTC.

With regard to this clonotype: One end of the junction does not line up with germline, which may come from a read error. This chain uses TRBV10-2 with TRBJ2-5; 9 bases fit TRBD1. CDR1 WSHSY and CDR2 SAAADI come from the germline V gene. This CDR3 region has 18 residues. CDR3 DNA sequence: TGTGCCAGCAGTGAAAGGCTCCTTGGGACAGGGAAGCAAGAGACCCAGTACTTC. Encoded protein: CASSERLLGTGKQETQYF.

CDR3: CASSQAGRDTQYF. The CDR3 DNA is TGCGCCAGCAGCCAAGCAGGGCGGGATACGCAGTATTTT. V is TRBV4-3 and J is TRBJ2-3; TRBD1 is a possible D gene (5 bases). Per germline, CDR1 LGHNA and CDR2 YSLEER. This CDR3 contains 13 residues. Trimming stripped 1 base from V and 6 bases from J, with 8 bases between.

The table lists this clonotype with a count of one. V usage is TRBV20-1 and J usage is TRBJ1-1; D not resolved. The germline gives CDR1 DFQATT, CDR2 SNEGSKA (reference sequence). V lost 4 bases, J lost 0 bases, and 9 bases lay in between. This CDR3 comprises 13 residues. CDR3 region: CSANKDMNTEAFF. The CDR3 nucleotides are TGCAGTGCTAATAAGGATATGAACACTGAAGCTTTCTTT.

CDR3 region: CASSETPGGQNEKLFF. In DNA, the CDR3 is TGTGCCAGCAGTGAGACCCCCGGGGGACAAAATGAAAAACTGTTTTTT. The gene calls are TRBV6-1 and TRBJ1-4, with TRBD1 as a possible D gene (6 bases). CDR3 length: 16 residues. With 3 bases removed from V and 5 bases from J, the gap between germline ends came to 16 bases. Germline assignment: CDR1 MNHNS and CDR2 SASEGT.

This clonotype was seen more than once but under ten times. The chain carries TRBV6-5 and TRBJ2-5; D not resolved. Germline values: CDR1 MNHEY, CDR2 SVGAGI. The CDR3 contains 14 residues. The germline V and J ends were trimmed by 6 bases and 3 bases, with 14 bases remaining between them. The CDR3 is CASSVGRYEETQYF. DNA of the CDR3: TGTGCCAGCAGCGTTGGACGGTATGAAGAGACCCAGTACTTC.

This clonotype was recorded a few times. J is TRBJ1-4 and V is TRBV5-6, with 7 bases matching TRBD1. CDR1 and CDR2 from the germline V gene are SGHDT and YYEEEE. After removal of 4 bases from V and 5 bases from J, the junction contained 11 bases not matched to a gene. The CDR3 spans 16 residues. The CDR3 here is CASSPEPVTGNEKLFF. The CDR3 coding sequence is TGTGCCAGCAGCCCAGAACCCGTGACAGGGAATGAAAAACTGTTTTTT.

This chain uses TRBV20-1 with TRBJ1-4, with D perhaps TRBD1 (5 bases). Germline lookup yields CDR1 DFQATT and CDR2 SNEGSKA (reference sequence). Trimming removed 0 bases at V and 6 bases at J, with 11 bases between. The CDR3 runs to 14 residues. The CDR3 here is CSARDMGGDEKLFF. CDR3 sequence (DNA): TGCAGTGCTAGAGATATGGGGGGGGATGAAAAACTGTTTTTT.

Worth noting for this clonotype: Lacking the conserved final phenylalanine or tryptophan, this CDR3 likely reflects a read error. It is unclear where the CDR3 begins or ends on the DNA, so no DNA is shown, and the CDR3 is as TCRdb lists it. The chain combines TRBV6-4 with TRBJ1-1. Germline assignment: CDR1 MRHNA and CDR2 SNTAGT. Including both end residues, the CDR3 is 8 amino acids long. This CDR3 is CASSDRLK.

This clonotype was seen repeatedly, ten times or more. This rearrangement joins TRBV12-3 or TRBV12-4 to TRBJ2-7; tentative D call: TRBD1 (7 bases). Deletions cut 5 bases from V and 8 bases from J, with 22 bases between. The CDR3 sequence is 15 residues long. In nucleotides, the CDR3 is TGTGCCAGCAGTCCGAGACAGGGCGGGATTGTTCAGCAGTACTTC. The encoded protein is CASSPRQGGIVQQYF.

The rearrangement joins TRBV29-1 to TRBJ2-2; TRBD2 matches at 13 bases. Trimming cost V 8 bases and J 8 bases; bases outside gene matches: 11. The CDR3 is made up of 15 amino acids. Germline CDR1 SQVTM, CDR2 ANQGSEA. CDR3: CSYGGTSGTSGELFF. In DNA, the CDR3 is TGCAGCTACGGAGGGACTAGCGGGACATCTGGGGAGCTGTTTTTT.